The rows below give T cell receptor beta chains drawn from one sample of a study of blood T cell repertoires in COVID-19. Clones were read by immunoSEQ multiplex PCR, and TCRdb kept only the in-frame ones, dropping some. Of 90,000 to 100,000 clones listed, 70% to 85% were seen once; the top ten hold roughly 10%. The sample consisted of peripheral blood. The receptor source for this set is a man between 70 and 80 years old with acute or convalescent COVID-19. The CDR3 runs from the conserved cysteine through the conserved F or W. The D gene is left open where the match is weak. The size of a clone is reported for some rows only, either as once, few or many, or as a class for expanded clones.

j_call | d_call | cdr3_length | clone_size | v_call | cdr3_aa | cdr3_nt
TRBJ2-1 | NA | 13 | NA | TRBV7-2 | CASRPSSYNEQFF | TGTGCCAGCAGACCGAGCTCCTACAATGAGCAGTTCTTC
TRBJ1-6 | NA | 15 | NA | TRBV7-2 | CASSRELQSNSPLHF | TGTGCCAGCAGCCGGGAGCTTCAGTCTAATTCACCCCTCCACTTT
TRBJ1-5 | NA | 14 | NA | TRBV18 | CASSPGITNQPQHF | TGTGCCAGCTCCCCCGGGATCACAAATCAGCCCCAGCATTTT
TRBJ1-2 | NA | 14 | once | TRBV6-4 | CASSDTAMDYGYTF | TGTGCCAGCAGTGATACTGCTATGGACTATGGCTACACCTTC
TRBJ1-5 | TRBD1 | 13 | NA | TRBV6-5 | CASSSAGGMPQHF | TGTGCCAGCAGTTCCGCAGGGGGGATGCCCCAGCATTTT
TRBJ2-3 | NA | 13 | NA | TRBV2 | CASRPQGTDTQYF | TGTGCCAGCAGGCCCCAGGGAACAGATACGCAGTATTTT
TRBJ1-2 | TRBD1 | 13 | NA | TRBV29-1 | CSVPETGVYGYTF | TGCAGCGTTCCCGAGACAGGGGTCTATGGCTACACCTTC
TRBJ2-1 | TRBD2 | 15 | NA | TRBV7-8 | CASSDRRLAGEEQFF | TGTGCCAGCAGCGACCGGAGACTAGCGGGAGAGGAGCAGTTCTTC
TRBJ1-2 | TRBD1 | 12 | NA | TRBV6-5 | CASRDSRFGYTF | TGTGCCAGTCGGGACAGCCGGTTCGGCTACACCTTC
TRBJ1-1 | NA | 13 | NA | TRBV6-1 | CASSEDFITEAFF | TGTGCCAGCAGTGAAGACTTCATCACTGAAGCTTTCTTT
TRBJ1-6 | NA | 14 | NA | TRBV2 | CASSTGIFNSPLHF | TGTGCCAGCAGTACCGGGATTTTTAATTCACCCCTCCACTTT
TRBJ1-2 | TRBD1 | 16 | NA | TRBV19 | CASSMGGTGHNYGYTF | TGTGCCAGTAGTATGGGAGGGACAGGCCATAACTATGGCTACACCTTC
TRBJ1-2 | NA | 18 | NA | TRBV28 | CASSLLVVGGAGDYGYTF | TGTGCCAGCAGTTTGTTGGTGGTTGGGGGGGCTGGGGACTATGGCTACACCTTC
TRBJ1-1 | NA | 15 | NA | TRBV18 | CASSPPQGRYGQAFF | TGTGCCAGCTCACCCCCGCAGGGGCGATACGGGCAGGCTTTCTTT
TRBJ2-1 | TRBD2 | 15 | NA | TRBV5-4 | CASSRTSGGYNEQFF | TGTGCCAGCAGCCGGACTAGCGGGGGGTACAATGAGCAGTTCTTC
TRBJ1-3 | NA | 18 | NA | TRBV21-1 | CASSKEPGTGCFGNTIYF | TGTGCCAGCAGCAAAGAGCCCGGGACAGGGTGCTTTGGAAACACCATATATTTT
TRBJ1-1 | NA | 13 | NA | TRBV2 | CASSDIAGGRAFF | TGTGCCAGCAGTGACATAGCCGGGGGGAGAGCTTTCTTT
TRBJ2-1 | TRBD1 | 15 | NA | TRBV19 | CASRLEGQGGNEQFF | TGTGCCAGTAGGCTGGAGGGACAGGGAGGAAATGAGCAGTTCTTC
TRBJ1-5 | NA | 16 | NA | TRBV6-6 | CASRPIWRQLNQPQHF | TGTGCCAGCAGACCAATCTGGAGGCAGCTTAATCAGCCCCAGCATTTT
TRBJ1-3 | NA | 17 | few | TRBV5-1 | CASSLNQYRARGNTIYF | TGCGCCAGCAGCCTCAACCAATACAGGGCTCGGGGAAACACCATATATTTT
TRBJ1-1 | NA | 15 | few | TRBV30 | CAWSPAGGWGTEAFF | TGTGCCTGGAGTCCCGCCGGGGGATGGGGAACTGAAGCTTTCTTT
TRBJ1-1 | NA | 15 | NA | TRBV28 | CASSLRLGQYTEAFF | TGTGCCAGCAGTTTAAGGCTCGGACAGTACACTGAAGCTTTCTTT
TRBJ1-2 | NA | 14 | few | TRBV5-1 | CASSLEWAGYGYTF | TGCGCCAGCAGCTTGGAGTGGGCAGGCTATGGCTACACCTTC
TRBJ1-1 | NA | 15 | NA | TRBV4-3 | CASSRARTDIREAFF | TGCGCCAGCAGCCGAGCCCGGACAGATATCCGTGAAGCTTTCTTT
TRBJ1-3 | NA | 16 | NA | TRBV7-9 | CASSSWGSSTGNTIYF | TGTGCCAGCAGCTCGTGGGGCAGCTCGACTGGAAACACCATATATTTT
TRBJ2-7 | NA | 14 | NA | TRBV11-2 | CASSGQGGSTEQYF | TGTGCCAGCTCCGGGCAGGGAGGATCCACCGAGCAGTACTTC
TRBJ2-3 | NA | 15 | NA | TRBV24-1 | CATAEGAGRLDTQYF | TGTGCCACCGCCGAGGGGGCGGGGAGGTTGGATACGCAGTATTTT
TRBJ1-3 | NA | 17 | NA | TRBV15 | CATSRAHLTGAGNTVYF | TGTGCCACCAGCAGAGCCCATCTAACAGGAGCTGGAAACACCGTATATTTT
TRBJ1-6 | NA | 14 | NA | TRBV6-5 | CASRHPEGNSPLHF | TGTGCCAGCCGCCACCCGGAGGGCAATTCACCCCTCCACTTT
TRBJ2-5 | TRBD1 | 15 | NA | TRBV6-2/TRBV6-3 | CASSPTGVPQETQYF | TGTGCCAGCAGCCCTACAGGGGTCCCCCAAGAGACCCAGTACTTC
TRBJ2-5 | NA | 13 | NA | TRBV18 | CASSPGSRHNQYF | TGTGCCAGCTCACCAGGGTCAAGACATAACCAGTACTTC
TRBJ1-5 | NA | 13 | NA | TRBV10-3 | CALSSESNQPQHF | TGTGCTTTATCCTCAGAAAGCAATCAGCCCCAGCATTTT
TRBJ1-5 | NA | 14 | NA | TRBV6-5 | CASSSSRSNQPQHF | TGTGCCAGCAGCTCGTCTAGGAGCAATCAGCCCCAGCATTTT
TRBJ2-2 | NA | 13 | few | TRBV5-1 | CATKTGNTGELFF | TGCGCCACCAAGACAGGGAACACCGGGGAGCTGTTTTTT
TRBJ2-7 | TRBD2 | 15 | NA | TRBV5-4 | CASSLAGASSYEQYF | TGTGCCAGCAGTCTAGCGGGAGCCAGCTCCTACGAGCAGTACTTC
TRBJ1-5 | NA | 14 | NA | TRBV6-4 | CASSDGPKNGPQHF | TGTGCCAGCAGTGACGGGCCAAAGAACGGGCCCCAGCATTTT
TRBJ2-2 | NA | 16 | NA | TRBV28 | CASSLGGGVRAGELFF | TGTGCCAGCAGTTTAGGAGGGGGCGTAAGAGCCGGGGAGCTGTTTTTT
TRBJ1-2 | NA | 15 | NA | TRBV18 | CASSLTAGSDYGYTF | TGTGCCAGCTCACTCACGGCAGGATCAGACTATGGCTACACCTTC
TRBJ2-7 | NA | 13 | NA | TRBV19 | CASSSREGYEQYF | TGTGCCAGTAGTTCCAGGGAAGGCTACGAGCAGTACTTC
TRBJ2-1 | TRBD2 | 16 | NA | TRBV20-1 | CSASEPVAGAYNEQFF | TGCAGTGCTAGTGAACCCGTAGCGGGAGCCTACAATGAGCAGTTCTTC
TRBJ2-5 | TRBD2 | 17 | once | TRBV7-3 | CASSLAPSGSPQETQYF | TGTGCCAGCAGCCTAGCCCCTAGCGGGAGTCCCCAAGAGACCCAGTACTTC
TRBJ1-1 | NA | 12 | few | TRBV9 | CASSVGGSEAFF | TGTGCCAGCAGCGTAGGAGGCAGTGAAGCTTTCTTT
TRBJ2-2 | NA | 15 | NA | TRBV28 | CASSPAKGRTGELFF | TGTGCCAGCAGCCCGGCGAAGGGGAGGACCGGGGAGCTGTTTTTT
TRBJ2-2 | NA | 16 | NA | TRBV7-3 | CASSLGRRGNTGELFF | TGTGCCAGCAGCTTAGGGCGGCGGGGGAACACCGGGGAGCTGTTTTTT
TRBJ1-5 | TRBD1 | 16 | few | TRBV19 | CASLKKTGTGNQPQHF | TGTGCCAGCCTGAAAAAAACCGGGACAGGCAATCAGCCCCAGCATTTT
TRBJ2-3 | NA | 16 | NA | TRBV19 | CASSIRTRGSTDTQYF | TGTGCCAGTAGTATTAGGACTCGGGGGAGCACAGATACGCAGTATTTT
TRBJ1-1 | TRBD1 | 15 | NA | TRBV9 | CASSSPTGVNTEAFF | TGTGCCAGCAGCTCACCGACAGGGGTGAACACTGAAGCTTTCTTT
TRBJ1-5 | NA | 15 | NA | TRBV2 | CASRAEQGLGGPQHF | TGTGCCAGCAGGGCGGAACAAGGGCTGGGGGGGCCCCAGCATTTT
TRBJ1-2 | NA | 13 | NA | TRBV5-6 | CASRPDRTYGYTF | TGTGCCAGCAGACCCGACAGGACCTATGGCTACACCTTC
TRBJ2-7 | TRBD1 | 15 | NA | TRBV2 | CASSYTGGGSYEQYF | TGTGCCAGCAGTTATACAGGGGGCGGTAGCTACGAGCAGTACTTC
TRBJ2-7 | TRBD1 | 14 | NA | TRBV3-1/TRBV3-2 | CASSPPGQGREQYF | TGTGCCAGCAGCCCCCCGGGACAGGGACGAGAGCAGTACTTC
TRBJ1-2 | TRBD1 | 11 | NA | TRBV30 | CAWGKDRPYTF | TGTGCCTGGGGGAAGGACAGGCCTTACACCTTC
TRBJ1-4 | NA | 13 | few | TRBV6-2/TRBV6-3 | CASSRTVNEKLFF | TGTGCCAGCAGCCGGACAGTGAATGAAAAACTGTTTTTT
TRBJ2-1 | TRBD1 | 16 | few | TRBV28 | CASVTTGTGGNNEQFF | TGTGCCAGCGTCACTACCGGGACAGGGGGCAACAATGAGCAGTTCTTC
TRBJ1-5 | NA | 15 | NA | TRBV15 | CATSFEGVGNQPQHF | TGTGCCACCAGCTTTGAAGGGGTCGGGAATCAGCCCCAGCATTTT
TRBJ2-3 | NA | 15 | once | TRBV5-6 | CASSLTSSGTDTQYF | TGTGCCAGCAGCTTGACTAGTTCGGGCACAGATACGCAGTATTTT
TRBJ2-5 | TRBD2 | 15 | NA | TRBV4-1 | CASSQAGTRKETQYF | TGCGCCAGCAGCCAAGCAGGGACTAGGAAAGAGACCCAGTACTTC
TRBJ2-7 | TRBD1 | 15 | NA | TRBV6-5 | CASRLQTGGFYEQYF | TGTGCCAGCAGACTCCAAACAGGGGGGTTCTACGAGCAGTACTTC